These T cell receptor beta chains were read from a single sample in a study of cytomegalovirus exposure and HLA in healthy donors. Produced via immunoSEQ multiplex PCR; TCRdb's table is partial and in-frame only. The sample includes about 110,000 clones, over 65% of them seen just once. Source material: PBMCs. These receptors originate from a woman between 40 and 55 years old in good health and CMV-seropositive. Both conserved end residues are part of each CDR3. The D gene is left open where the match is weak. Size is omitted from some rows. Given values are once, few, many or a class for expanded clones.

abundance,d_gene,j_gene,v_gene,CDR3aa,CDR3nt
.,.,TRBJ1-6,TRBV27,CASSPLRNSPLHF,TGTGCCAGCAGTCCCCTCAGGAATTCACCCCTCCACTTT
.,TRBD2,TRBJ2-5,TRBV5-1,CASSLAGSPQETQYF,TGCGCCAGCAGCCTAGCGGGGAGCCCCCAAGAGACCCAGTACTTC
few,.,TRBJ2-2,TRBV11-3,CASSLAGAVTGELFF,TGTGCCAGCAGCTTAGCTGGGGCGGTCACCGGGGAGCTGTTTTTT
.,.,TRBJ1-2,TRBV5-1,CASTAQGGDYGYTF,TGCGCCAGCACTGCACAGGGAGGGGACTATGGCTACACCTTC
.,TRBD1,TRBJ2-7,TRBV5-1,CASIPLPGTGYEQYF,TGCGCCAGCATCCCACTACCGGGGACAGGCTACGAGCAGTACTTC
few,.,TRBJ1-1,TRBV30,CAWSVHSNTEAFF,TGTGCCTGGAGTGTACACAGTAACACTGAAGCTTTCTTT
.,.,TRBJ1-6,TRBV6-1,CASRSGSSYNSPLHF,TGTGCCAGCAGATCCGGGAGCTCCTATAATTCACCCCTCCACTTT
.,.,TRBJ2-5,TRBV5-1,CASSLGGSSQETQYF,TGCGCCAGCAGCTTGGGGGGCAGCTCCCAAGAGACCCAGTACTTC
.,.,TRBJ1-5,TRBV2,CASSDQGSNQPQHF,TGTGCCAGCAGTGATCAGGGGAGCAATCAGCCCCAGCATTTT
.,.,TRBJ2-5,TRBV4-1,CASSRLVPETQYF,TGCGCCAGCAGCCGGCTAGTCCCAGAGACCCAGTACTTC
.,.,TRBJ1-6,TRBV9,CASSSNGAQLGSPLHF,TGTGCCAGCAGCTCTAATGGGGCCCAGCTAGGGTCACCCCTCCACTTT
.,.,TRBJ2-1,TRBV5-6,CASSSLWGLTGNEQFF,TGTGCCAGCAGCAGCCTCTGGGGGCTCACGGGGAATGAGCAGTTCTTC
.,.,TRBJ1-2,TRBV5-6,CASSLGRTGGYTF,TGTGCCAGCAGCTTGGGGAGAACAGGGGGCTACACCTTC
.,.,TRBJ1-1,TRBV2,CASIRGTPNTEAFF,TGTGCCAGCATCCGGGGGACTCCGAACACTGAAGCTTTCTTT
once,.,TRBJ1-6,TRBV30,CAWSPLGQTYNSPLHF,TGTGCCTGGAGTCCCCTAGGACAGACCTATAATTCACCCCTCCACTTT
few,.,TRBJ2-3,TRBV9,CASSAEGDFKTDTQYF,TGTGCCAGCAGCGCCGAGGGTGACTTCAAAACAGATACGCAGTATTTT
few,.,TRBJ1-1,TRBV27,CASSPDSGGRMNTEAFF,TGTGCCAGCAGTCCTGACTCGGGGGGTCGAATGAACACTGAAGCTTTCTTT
.,.,TRBJ1-2,TRBV5-5,CASSLQGPLGGGYTF,TGTGCCAGCAGCTTGCAGGGGCCCTTAGGGGGAGGCTACACCTTC
few,.,TRBJ1-4,TRBV2,CASRGWSLRTREKLFF,TGTGCCAGCAGGGGGTGGAGCTTGCGGACTCGGGAAAAACTGTTTTTT
.,.,TRBJ1-1,TRBV7-9,CASSLFGDTEAFF,TGTGCCAGCAGCTTATTCGGGGACACTGAAGCTTTCTTT
.,TRBD1,TRBJ2-7,TRBV2,CASSDRGLRFFEQYF,TGTGCCAGCAGTGACAGGGGGCTTAGGTTCTTCGAGCAGTACTTC
.,.,TRBJ2-7,TRBV2,CASRAGVPAYEQYF,TGTGCCAGCAGGGCCGGAGTCCCTGCCTACGAGCAGTACTTC
.,.,TRBJ2-7,TRBV19,CASSIAPTYEQYF,TGTGCCAGTAGTATAGCCCCAACCTACGAGCAGTACTTC
.,TRBD1,TRBJ1-2,TRBV25-1,CASSKNTGGNFGYTF,TGTGCCAGCAGTAAAAATACAGGGGGGAATTTTGGCTACACCTTC
.,.,TRBJ2-3,TRBV5-6,CASSSGGYSTDTQYF,TGTGCCAGCAGCTCCGGCGGTTACAGCACAGATACGCAGTATTTT
.,.,TRBJ1-1,TRBV5-1,CASSLIGVDTEAFF,TGCGCCAGCAGCTTAATAGGGGTTGACACTGAAGCTTTCTTT
few,TRBD1,TRBJ1-3,TRBV5-1,CASTVSTGDGGNTIYF,TGCGCCAGCACTGTATCGACAGGGGACGGTGGAAACACCATATATTTT
.,TRBD1,TRBJ1-6,TRBV7-9,CASSRTGGKGNSPLHF,TGTGCCAGCAGCCGGACAGGGGGAAAGGGTAATTCACCCCTCCACTTT
.,TRBD2,TRBJ2-1,TRBV7-8,CASSLRSGGALEQFF,TGTGCCAGCAGCTTAAGGAGCGGGGGGGCCTTAGAGCAGTTCTTC
.,TRBD2,TRBJ2-2,TRBV7-2,CASSQFAGGDTGELFF,TGTGCCAGCAGCCAGTTCGCGGGGGGGGACACCGGGGAGCTGTTTTTT
few,.,TRBJ2-5,TRBV30,CAWGLSETQYF,TGTGCCTGGGGTCTATCGGAGACCCAGTACTTC